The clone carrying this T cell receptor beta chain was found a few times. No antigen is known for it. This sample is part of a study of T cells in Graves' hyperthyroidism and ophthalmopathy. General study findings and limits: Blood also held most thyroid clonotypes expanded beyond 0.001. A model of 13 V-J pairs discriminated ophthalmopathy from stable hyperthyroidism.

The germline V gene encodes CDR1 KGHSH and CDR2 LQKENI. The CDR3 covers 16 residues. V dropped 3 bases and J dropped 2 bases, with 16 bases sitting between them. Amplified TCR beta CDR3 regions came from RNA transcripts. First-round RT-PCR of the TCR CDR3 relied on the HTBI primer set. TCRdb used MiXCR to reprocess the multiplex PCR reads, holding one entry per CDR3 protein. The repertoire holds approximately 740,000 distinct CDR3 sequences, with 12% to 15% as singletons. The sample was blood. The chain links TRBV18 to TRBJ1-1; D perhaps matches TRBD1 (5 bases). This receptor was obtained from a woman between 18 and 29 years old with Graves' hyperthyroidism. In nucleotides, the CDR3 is TGTGCCAGCTCACCCGACAAGGGGTGGTCAAACACTGAAGCTTTCTTT. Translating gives CASSPDKGWSNTEAFF.